This T cell receptor (beta chain) was recovered during a study of a mutant IDH1 vaccine in newly diagnosed glioma. By share, this clone ranks as medium-sized. The antigen is undetermined. Measured with immunoSEQ multiplex PCR; TCRdb has only the in-frame clones, and not every one. There are over 35,000 clones in the sample; just over 90% occur only once, and approximately 2.9% lies in the top ten. Time point given: week 5, during vaccination. With topical imiquimod, each dose of the vaccine consisted of 300 ug of mutant IDH1 20-mer peptide. Each of the donors came in with new WHO grade 3 or 4 astrocytomas that were IDH1-mutant and ATRX-lost. This CDR3 comprises 15 residues. The germline V and J ends were trimmed by 0 bases and 4 bases, with 10 bases remaining between them. Germline V gene sequence: CDR1 LGHNA, CDR2 YNFKEQ.

This specimen was PBMCs, taken from a glioma patient whose treatment included an IDH1 peptide vaccine. This chain connects TRBV4-2 to TRBJ1-5; D might be TRBD1 (6 bases). This TCR derives from a man in his fifties or sixties with glioma. The DNA for the CDR3 is TGTGCCAGCAGCCAAGATATGCAGGGGAATCAGCCCCAGCATTTT. Translation gives CASSQDMQGNQPQHF.